This T cell receptor beta chain was recovered during a study of T cell responses to AZD1222 COVID-19 vaccine. Comment on this clone: Its antigen is unknown.

The V gene's germline CDR1 is SGHNT and CDR2 YENEEA. This CDR3 is built from 13 residues. With 4 bases clipped from V and 12 bases from J, the junction kept 8 bases outside the gene matches. Second doses were pooled across both intervals (about 4 or about 12 weeks). Clones were sequenced by immunoSEQ multiplex PCR, and TCRdb holds only the in-frame ones, with some missing. Altogether about 15,000 clones are present, roughly 90% being singletons, with the ten largest covering around 3%. Overall study results and limits: Among the donors, most were white British and more were female, and clonal diversity was possibly underestimated.

The sequencing used peripheral blood, collected 28 days after the second AZD1222 dose. The source of this sequence is an adult who received the AZD1222 COVID-19 vaccine. J is TRBJ2-1 and V is TRBV11-3; 8 positions match TRBD2. In DNA form, the CDR3 reads TGTGCCAGCAGCTGGGACATGCGGGGGGCGCAGTTCTTC. Translating it yields CASSWDMRGAQFF.